Below are 11 T cell receptor beta chains sequenced from a single sample in a study of vaccination and CD4 T cells after COVID-19. Sequenced with the Oncomine TCR Beta short-read assay was DNA taken from cultured CD4+ T cells. TCRdb processed the PCR reads anew with MiXCR; each CDR3 protein has one entry. The sample holds around 21,000 distinct CDR3 sequences, around three fifths seen once. Their cognate antigens are unknown. Treatment noted: roughly 10-day PBMC culture with coronavirus spike peptide pools or control peptides (ViraFEST assay). Material for sequencing was CD4+ T cells from blood, cultured in vitro. The origin of the receptors is a human donor who had recovered from COVID-19.

This clonotype was counted only a few times. V gene TRBV2 combines with J gene TRBJ1-1; D is uncertain. With 4 bases removed from V and 6 bases from J, the gap between germline ends came to 9 bases. CDR1 and CDR2 (germline): SNHLY, FYNNEI. The length of the CDR3 is 12 residues. CDR3 bases: TGTGCCAGCAGTGGGCTTAGCCCTGAAGCTTTCTTT. Translating it yields CASSGLSPEAFF.

This clonotype came up a few times. The CDR3 nucleotides are TGTGCCAGCGAATCCATGTGGAGAGACGACCAAGAGACCCAGTACTTC. Amino acid sequence: CASESMWRDDQETQYF. The chain has TRBV6-2 or TRBV6-3 and TRBJ2-5; D gene ambiguous. Germline V CDR1 and CDR2: MNHEY, SVGEGT. This CDR3 has 16 amino acids. V lost 8 bases to trimming and J lost 0 bases, with 19 bases between them.

This clonotype came up a few times. The V and J genes are TRBV7-2 and TRBJ1-1, with 9 bases fitting TRBD1. V dropped 3 bases and J dropped 6; count of bases not matched to a gene: 8. CDR3 length: 15 amino acids. The germline CDR1 and CDR2 sequences are SGHTA and FQGNSA. CDR3 DNA: TGTGCCAGCAGCTTGCGGGACAGGGTTGTTCCTGAAGCTTTCTTT. This gives the protein CASSLRDRVVPEAFF.

The gene calls are TRBV7-9 and TRBJ1-1; D not certain. With 1 base removed from V and 2 bases from J, the gap between germline ends came to 11 bases. Germline CDR1 and CDR2: SEHNR and FQNEAQ (reference sequence). The CDR3 extends over 15 amino acids. The CDR3 DNA sequence: TGTGCCAGCAGCTTAGACGGTATTTTAAACACTGAAGCTTTCTTT. Its protein is CASSLDGILNTEAFF.

A few counts support this clonotype. J is TRBJ1-4 and V is TRBV7-2; 9 bases line up with TRBD1. The CDR3 spans 14 residues. Germline V lookup: CDR1 SGHTA, CDR2 FQGNSA. The junction had 5 bases not matched to a gene; V was cut back by 5 bases and J by 7 bases. The CDR3: CASSRTGEIEKLFF. The CDR3 bases are TGTGCCAGCAGCCGGACAGGGGAGATTGAAAAACTGTTTTTT.

The chain joins TRBV27 to TRBJ1-1, with TRBD1 matching 8 bases. Trimming removed 6 bases from V and 6 bases from J; junction bases left unmatched: 6. The V gene's germline CDR1 is MNHEY and CDR2 SMNVEV (reference sequence). This CDR3 has 13 amino acids. The CDR3 nucleotides are TGTGCCAGCAGAGGACAGGGAAGGGCTGAAGCTTTCTTT. Protein: CASRGQGRAEAFF.

This clonotype was detected only a few times. Germline is not matched at one junction end, which may reflect a read error. The chain links TRBV7-9 to TRBJ1-5; D is possibly TRBD1 (5 bases). Germline V CDR1 and CDR2: SEHNR, FQNEAQ (reference sequence). This CDR3 has 12 residues. The CDR3 is CASSLGRGRKYF. DNA for the CDR3: TGTGCCAGCAGCTTAGGGAGGGGCCGAAAGTATTTT. The entire variable domain, with the rest obtained from reference TRBV7-9 and TRBJ1-5, is as follows: DTGVSQNPRHKITKRGQNVTFRCDPISEHNRLYWYRQTLGQGPEFLTYFQNEAQLEKSRLLSDRFSAERPKGSFSTLEIQRTEQGDSAMYLCASSLGRGRKYFGDGTRLSIL.

The chain uses TRBV27 and TRBJ1-6, with D perhaps matching TRBD1 (6 bases). Germline assignment: CDR1 MNHEY and CDR2 SMNVEV (reference sequence). Trimming cost V 8 bases and J 10 bases, with 21 bases left between them. There are 15 residues in the CDR3. The CDR3, as DNA: TGTGCCAGCTCGGACCGGGGGCCTTACACCTCACCCCTCCACTTT. Translating gives CASSDRGPYTSPLHF.

J is TRBJ1-5 and V is TRBV11-2, with D uncertain. Germline CDR1 SGHAT, CDR2 FQNNGV. The ends were cut back, 5 bases at V and 7 bases at J, with 9 bases in the middle. This CDR3 comprises 12 residues. The CDR3 spells CASSREGQPQHF. The CDR3 nucleotides are TGTGCCAGCAGCCGGGAAGGCCAGCCCCAGCATTTT.

The genes are TRBV20-1 and TRBJ2-3; D uncertain. This CDR3 contains 11 residues. V shed 6 bases and J shed 8 bases, with 12 bases lying between them. CDR1 and CDR2 from the germline V gene are DFQATT and SNEGSKA (reference sequence). CDR3 nucleotides: TGCAGTGCCCCCTCCTCCGGTACGCAGTATTTT. This codes for CSAPSSGTQYF.

The chain links TRBV20-1 to TRBJ2-4, with D maybe TRBD1 (5 bases). This CDR3 comprises 15 residues. With 6 bases removed from V and 0 bases from J, the gap between germline ends came to 15 bases. CDR1 is DFQATT and CDR2 is SNEGSKA in the germline V gene (reference sequence). The CDR3 nucleotides read TGCAGTGCATCAGGGATCTTCCTAGCCAAAAACATTCAGTACTTC. As protein: CSASGIFLAKNIQYF.